A single T cell receptor (beta chain) is shown here with its context. Germline CDR1 and CDR2: SNHLY and FYNNEI. Trimming took 8 bases from V and 2 from J, leaving 7 bases between them. The CDR3 is made up of 13 amino acids. These data come from a study of early T cells in non-severe SARS-CoV-2 infection. One entry per CDR3 protein, called by TCRdb with MiXCR from the 5' RACE reads. The data contain about 97,000 distinct CDR3 sequences, about an eighth of them seen just once; the ten biggest clones take up less than 8%. The sequence was obtained from an adult who was a healthcare worker with PCR-confirmed SARS-CoV-2 infection or an uninfected control (not recorded which). The sequenced material came from whole blood. The chain recombines TRBV2 with TRBJ2-6; D possibly uses TRBD1 or TRBD2 (5 bases each). CDR3 DNA sequence: TGTGCCAGCGGGGACGCTGGGGCCAACGTCCTGACTTTC. It translates to CASGDAGANVLTF.